The 18 T cell receptor beta chains listed next were all sequenced from one sample in a study of prognosis after radiotherapy for stage I lung cancer. It was by two-round multiplex PCR that TCR beta CDR3 was amplified from genomic DNA. It was primers specific to each TRBV and TRBJ gene that first-round PCR used. One entry per CDR3 protein results from TCRdb running MiXCR on the multiplex PCR reads. The table includes tens of thousands of distinct CDR3 sequences, roughly 30% detected once. Sequenced material: PBMCs, taken before or after stereotactic body radiation therapy (not recorded which). These receptors were obtained from a donor of 50 years or more with non-small cell lung cancer.

The sample holds many counts of this clonotype. The chain links TRBV6-2 or TRBV6-3 to TRBJ2-6; 7 bases match TRBD1. Germline CDR1 is MNHEY and CDR2 is SVGEGT. CDR3 size: 17 residues. J was trimmed by 0 bases and V by 8 bases; bases with no gene match: 10. The CDR3 DNA reads TGTGCCAGCCGTTGGGGACAGACTTACTCTGGGGCCAACGTCCTGACTTTC. Its translation is CASRWGQTYSGANVLTF.

This clonotype has a count of ten or more. This rearrangement joins TRBV24-1 to TRBJ2-3; 7 positions agree with TRBD2. The CDR3 extends over 19 amino acids. The V and J ends lost 3 bases and 0 bases, in that order; junction bases with no gene match: 14. Germline V gene sequence: CDR1 KGHDR, CDR2 SFDVKD. CDR3 in amino acids: CATSDGGGAALSSTDTQYF. In DNA, the CDR3 is TGTGCCACCAGTGATGGGGGGGGTGCGGCCCTCTCCAGCACAGATACGCAGTATTTT.

This clonotype was recorded many times. The V gene is TRBV27, the J gene TRBJ2-7; TRBD2 matches 9 bases. CDR1 is MNHEY and CDR2 is SMNVEV in the germline V gene (reference sequence). This CDR3 is 17 amino acids long. The V gene end was trimmed by 6 bases and the J gene end by 1 base; junction bases not matched to a gene: 13. CDR3: CASSLRWGLAGSYEQYF. Here the CDR3 DNA reads TGTGCCAGCAGCCTACGCTGGGGGCTAGCGGGATCCTACGAGCAGTACTTC.

To note about this clonotype: A read error is likely here: a far larger clone is one base away. The chain carries TRBV6-2 or TRBV6-3 and TRBJ2-5; D call uncertain. Trimming pared 2 bases from V and 3 bases from J, leaving 4 bases between. CDR3 length equals 12 residues. Germline assignment: CDR1 MNHEY and CDR2 SVGEGT. DNA for the CDR3: TGTGCCAGCAGTTACAGAGAAGAGACCCAGTACTTC. It translates to CASSYREETQYF.

This clonotype was detected ten times or more. The genes are TRBV5-4 and TRBJ1-2; D call uncertain. The CDR3 length is 14 residues. The V end was cut by 0 bases, the J end by 3 bases, with 9 bases between. Germline lookup yields CDR1 SGHNT and CDR2 YYREEE (reference sequence). The CDR3 is CASSLGGSDYGYTF. CDR3 sequence (DNA): TGTGCCAGCAGCTTGGGAGGGAGCGACTATGGCTACACCTTC.

The rearrangement links TRBV20-1 to TRBJ2-7; D call uncertain. Germline V gives CDR1 DFQATT, CDR2 SNEGSKA (reference sequence). The germline V and J ends were trimmed by 2 bases and 3 bases, with 5 bases remaining between them. The length of the CDR3 is 11 residues. The CDR3 DNA sequence: TGCAGTGCTAGATTCTACTACGAGCAGTACTTC. Protein: CSARFYYEQYF.

Many counts were recorded for this clonotype. The gene calls are TRBV4-1 and TRBJ1-1; 8 nucleotides align to TRBD1. The CDR3 loop spans 15 amino acids. Germline CDR1 MGHRA, CDR2 YSYEKL. The V segment lost 0 bases and the J segment 4 bases; nucleotides outside the gene matches: 4. The CDR3 is CASSQDRTGGTEAFF. CDR3 nucleotide sequence: TGCGCCAGCAGCCAAGATAGAACAGGGGGCACTGAAGCTTTCTTT.

This clonotype was counted a few times. The chain recombines TRBV28 with TRBJ2-5; D possibly uses TRBD1 or TRBD2 (6 bases each). The CDR3 loop spans 14 amino acids. In germline, CDR1 is MDHEN, CDR2 SYDVKM. Trimming removed 8 bases from V and 5 bases from J, with 18 bases in between. The CDR3 DNA follows: TGTGCCAGCGCTTTGAACAGGGACTTGGAGACCCAGTACTTC. This sequence encodes CASALNRDLETQYF.

This clonotype has ten or more counts. The CDR3 nucleotides are TGTGCCAGCAGCTTAGGGTTCGGCGGAGGAGCCAGGGCGACCCAGTACTTC. Protein sequence: CASSLGFGGGARATQYF. The chain recombines TRBV7-2 with TRBJ2-5, with D perhaps assigned TRBD1 or TRBD2 (5 bases each). The CDR3 is 17 residues long. The ends were cut back, 1 base at V and 7 bases at J, with 22 bases in the middle. Per the germline V gene, CDR1 is SGHTA and CDR2 is FQGNSA.

Ten or more counts support this clonotype. The junction departs from germline at one end; a sequencing error may be responsible. In DNA form, the CDR3 reads TGTACCACCAGTGATTTTGACGGGGGGGCGAGCGCAGATACGCAGTATTTT. It codes for CTTSDFDGGASADTQYF. This chain connects TRBV24-1 to TRBJ2-3; TRBD2 agrees at 8 bases. Germline V lookup: CDR1 KGHDR, CDR2 SFDVKD. The length of the CDR3 is 17 residues.

This clonotype was counted at least ten times. This chain uses TRBV2 with TRBJ1-5; possible D gene TRBD1, 5 bases. Trimming took 3 bases from V and 4 from J, leaving 10 bases between them. CDR3 size: 14 residues. Germline V gene lookup returns CDR1 SNHLY and CDR2 FYNNEI. CDR3: CASSEGLGNQPQHF. The CDR3 bases are TGTGCCAGCAGTGAGGGACTGGGGAATCAGCCCCAGCATTTT.

The count of this clonotype is one. This chain joins TRBV6-9 and TRBJ2-3; D is possibly TRBD1 or TRBD2 (5 bases each). V lost 4 bases and J 1 base, leaving 24 bases between the germline ends. Germline lookup yields CDR1 MNHGY and CDR2 SVAAGI. The length of the CDR3 is 19 residues. This chain's CDR3 is CASSSNHPDPGLRTDTQYF. CDR3 nucleotides: TGTGCCAGCAGTTCTAATCACCCGGACCCGGGGCTCCGCACAGATACGCAGTATTTT.

This clonotype was seen ten or more times. This sequence may be a read error, since a much larger clone differs from it by one base. V gene TRBV28 combines with J gene TRBJ2-7; D ambiguous. The CDR3 extends over 13 amino acids. CDR1 and CDR2 (germline): MDHEN, SYDVKM. This chain's CDR3 is CASNLPGSYEQYF. In nucleotides, the CDR3 is TGTGCCAGCAATTTACCCGGCTCCTACGAGCAGTACTTC.

This sequence joins TRBV3-1 and TRBJ2-3, with 7 bases identical to TRBD1. Germline values: CDR1 LGHDT, CDR2 YNNKEL (reference sequence). V was pared by 1 base and J by 5 bases, with 3 bases of the junction left unmatched. This CDR3 contains 14 residues. CDR3 sequence: CASSQGWTGDTQYF. In nucleotides, the CDR3 is TGTGCCAGCAGCCAAGGCTGGACAGGAGATACGCAGTATTTT.

This clonotype is termed medium-sized. The chain employs TRBV4-1 and TRBJ1-6; 8 bases are a match to TRBD1. Germline lookup yields CDR1 MGHRA and CDR2 YSYEKL. Trimming at V came to 3 bases and at J to 3 bases, leaving 4 bases not matched to a gene. The CDR3 runs 16 residues. CDR3 residues: CASSHTTGGYNSPLHF. CDR3 in DNA: TGCGCCAGCAGCCACACTACAGGGGGCTATAATTCACCCCTCCACTTT.

Many counts were recorded for this clonotype. V usage is TRBV19 and J usage is TRBJ2-3; 9 bases match TRBD1. V lost 6 bases to trimming and J lost 3 bases; unmatched junction nucleotides: 25. This CDR3 region has 21 residues. Germline CDR1 LNHDA, CDR2 SQIVND (reference sequence). The CDR3 loop reads CASSRVAPPLRTGGSTDTQYF. Here the CDR3 DNA reads TGTGCCAGTAGCCGAGTAGCCCCTCCCCTACGAACAGGGGGCTCGACAGATACGCAGTATTTT.

This clonotype was observed at least ten times. The V gene is TRBV19, the J gene TRBJ2-4, with 10 bases that match TRBD2. Germline assignment: CDR1 LNHDA and CDR2 SQIVND (reference sequence). V trimming: 5 bases; J trimming: 7 bases; junction bases outside the gene matches: 5. The CDR3 sequence is 14 residues long. The DNA of the CDR3 is TGTGCCAGTAGTCGGAGCGGGAGGGAGAACATTCAGTACTTC. Its protein is CASSRSGRENIQYF.

This clonotype appeared once. The chain links TRBV28 to TRBJ2-1, with 13 bases aligning to TRBD2. Germline V CDR1 and CDR2: MDHEN, SYDVKM. CDR3 length: 17 amino acids. With V trimmed by 4 bases and J by 7 bases, 10 bases remained unmatched. The CDR3 spells CASSSLLAGGPGNEQFF. The CDR3 bases are TGTGCCAGCAGTTCATTACTAGCGGGAGGGCCAGGAAATGAGCAGTTCTTC.